This T cell receptor beta chain was recorded in a study of memory B cells and T cells in multiple sclerosis. Study findings and constraints: Shared clonotype counts depended on differing compartment clone-set sizes and were normalized.

V dropped 10 bases and J dropped 6 bases, with 14 bases sitting between them. The CDR3 is 12 amino acids. Germline values: CDR1 SEHNR, CDR2 FQNEAQ (reference sequence). After stimulus-free culture, autoproliferating CFSE-dim and non-proliferating CFSE-high T cells were sequenced separately. Replicate wells were pooled after approximately seven days of stimulus-free culture of roughly 5x10^7 CFSE-labeled PBMCs. PBMCs were labeled with around 0.5 uM CFSE and cultured without exogenous stimuli. Measured with immunoSEQ multiplex PCR; TCRdb has only the in-frame clones, and not every one. There are approximately 30,000 clones in the sample; about 82% occur only once, and 2% to 3% lies in the top ten. As concerns this clone: Antigen unknown.

The sequencing input was PBMCs from blood kept in culture. The chain employs TRBV7-9 and TRBJ2-3; D not certain. This clonotype was sampled from a human donor with multiple sclerosis. The CDR3 loop is CATAPSADTQYF. CDR3 DNA: TGTGCCACCGCGCCGTCGGCCGATACGCAGTATTTT. Full variable domain (outside the CDR3, taken from reference TRBV7-9 and TRBJ2-3): DTGVSQNPRHKITKRGQNVTFRCDPISEHNRLYWYRQTLGQGPEFLTYFQNEAQLEKSRLLSDRFSAERPKGSFSTLEIQRTEQGDSAMYLCATAPSADTQYFGPGTRLTVL.